Listed here is a single T cell receptor beta chain. Its antigen is as yet unknown. Drawn from each donor were approximately 9.2 milliliters of peripheral blood. The sample originates from a study of blood T cells in healthy people across ages. Germline loops: CDR1 MDHEN, CDR2 SYDVKM. The CDR3 has 14 amino acids. Primers used in a second PCR of about 6 to 11 cycles were a sample-barcoded 5' primer and a J-beta primer mix. TCRdb used MiXCR to reprocess the 5' RACE reads, holding one entry per CDR3 protein. The sample yields around 790,000 distinct CDR3 sequences, around 45% seen once. Findings and caveats of the study: Age showed a roughly linear inverse relationship with TCR beta diversity per million T cells. Both higher diversity and more naive CD4+ cells marked long-lived donors when set against aged donors.

Sequenced material: blood. This receptor was identified in a man in his sixties in good health. V and J are TRBV28 and TRBJ2-1; D remains unclear. The closer fit of TRBJ2-7 to the DNA end suggests the J call may be wrong. CDR3 loop: CASSSPIVRNEQYF. The CDR3 nucleotides read TGTGCCAGCAGTTCGCCCATTGTTAGGAACGAGCAGTACTTC.